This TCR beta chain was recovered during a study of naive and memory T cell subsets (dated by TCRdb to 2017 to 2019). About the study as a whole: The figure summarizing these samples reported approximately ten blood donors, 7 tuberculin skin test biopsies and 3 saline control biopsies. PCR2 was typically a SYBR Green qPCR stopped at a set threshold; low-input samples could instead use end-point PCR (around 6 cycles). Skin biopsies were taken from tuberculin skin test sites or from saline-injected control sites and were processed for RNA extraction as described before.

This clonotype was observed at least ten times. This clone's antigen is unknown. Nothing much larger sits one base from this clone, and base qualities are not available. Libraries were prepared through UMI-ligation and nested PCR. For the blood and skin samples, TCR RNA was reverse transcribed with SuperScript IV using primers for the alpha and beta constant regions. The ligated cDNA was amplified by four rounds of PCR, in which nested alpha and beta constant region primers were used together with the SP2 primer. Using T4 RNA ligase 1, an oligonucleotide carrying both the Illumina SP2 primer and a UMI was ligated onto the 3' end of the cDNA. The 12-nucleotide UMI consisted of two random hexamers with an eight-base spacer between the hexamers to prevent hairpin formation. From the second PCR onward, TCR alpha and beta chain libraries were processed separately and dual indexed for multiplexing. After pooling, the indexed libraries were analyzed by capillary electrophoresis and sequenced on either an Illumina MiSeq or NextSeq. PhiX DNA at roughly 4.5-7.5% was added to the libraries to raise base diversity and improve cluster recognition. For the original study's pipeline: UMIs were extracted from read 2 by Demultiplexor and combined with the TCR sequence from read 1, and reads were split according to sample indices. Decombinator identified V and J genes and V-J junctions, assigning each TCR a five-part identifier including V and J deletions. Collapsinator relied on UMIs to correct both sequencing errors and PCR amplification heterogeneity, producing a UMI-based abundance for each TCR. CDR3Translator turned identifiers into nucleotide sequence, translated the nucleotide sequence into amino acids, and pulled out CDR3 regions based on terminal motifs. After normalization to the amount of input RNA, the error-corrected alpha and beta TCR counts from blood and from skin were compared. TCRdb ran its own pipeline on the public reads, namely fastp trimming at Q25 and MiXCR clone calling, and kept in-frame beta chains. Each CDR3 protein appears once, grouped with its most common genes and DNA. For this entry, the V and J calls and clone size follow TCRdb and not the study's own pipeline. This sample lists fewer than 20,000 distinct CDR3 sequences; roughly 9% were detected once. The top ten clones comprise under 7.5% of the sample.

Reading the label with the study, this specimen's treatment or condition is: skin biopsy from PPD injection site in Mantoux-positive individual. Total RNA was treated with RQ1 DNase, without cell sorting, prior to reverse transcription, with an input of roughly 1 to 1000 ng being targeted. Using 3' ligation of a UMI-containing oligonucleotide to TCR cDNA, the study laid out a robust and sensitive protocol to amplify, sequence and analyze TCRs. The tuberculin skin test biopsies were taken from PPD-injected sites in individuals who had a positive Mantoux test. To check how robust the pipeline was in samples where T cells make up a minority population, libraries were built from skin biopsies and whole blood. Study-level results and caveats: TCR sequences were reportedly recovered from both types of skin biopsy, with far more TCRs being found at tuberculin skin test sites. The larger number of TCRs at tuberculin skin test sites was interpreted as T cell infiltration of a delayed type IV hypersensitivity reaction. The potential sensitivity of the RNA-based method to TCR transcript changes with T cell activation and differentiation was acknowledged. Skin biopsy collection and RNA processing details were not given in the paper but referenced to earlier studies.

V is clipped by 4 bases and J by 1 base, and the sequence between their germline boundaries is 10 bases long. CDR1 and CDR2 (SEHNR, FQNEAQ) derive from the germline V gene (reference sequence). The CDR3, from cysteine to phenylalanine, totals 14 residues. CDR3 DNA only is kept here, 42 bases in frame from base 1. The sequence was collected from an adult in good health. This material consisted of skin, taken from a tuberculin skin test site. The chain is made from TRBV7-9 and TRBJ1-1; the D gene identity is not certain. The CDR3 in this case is CASSSHETNTEAFF. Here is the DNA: TGTGCCAGCAGCTCTCACGAGACGAACACTGAAGCTTTCTTT. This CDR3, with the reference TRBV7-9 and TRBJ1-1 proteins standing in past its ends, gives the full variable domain DTGVSQNPRHKITKRGQNVTFRCDPISEHNRLYWYRQTLGQGPEFLTYFQNEAQLEKSRLLSDRFSAERPKGSFSTLEIQRTEQGDSAMYLCASSSHETNTEAFFGQGTRLTVV.